This T cell receptor (beta chain) came from a study of cytomegalovirus exposure and HLA in healthy donors. About the study: There were roughly 80 million unique TCRs (from HLA-typed donors) in an early data release. Study-wide findings and caveats: Reports indicated that the classifier achieved high specificity and sensitivity in diagnosing cytomegalovirus status. Differences between HLA loci emerged in a later analysis of TCR association rates, with DRB1 most and HLA-C fewest.

Samples came from healthy bone marrow donors. CDR3 length: 16 amino acids. Germline loops: CDR1 MNHEY, CDR2 SVGAGI. Trimming left V 2 bases short and J 0 bases short, with 10 bases between. As concerns this clone: Its antigen remains unidentified.

The PCR had 60 Vbeta and 13 Jbeta primers. Sequenced by immunoSEQ multiplex PCR; TCRdb stores in-frame clones only, minus some. The data show roughly 200,000 clones, roughly 88% seen once. The source of this sequence is a boy between 2 and 10 years old in good health and CMV-seronegative. The chain uses TRBV6-5 and TRBJ2-2; unclear D gene. The sample comprised PBMCs. This CDR3 reads CASSYKARPNTGELFF. CDR3 in DNA: TGTGCCAGCAGTTACAAGGCGCGGCCGAACACCGGGGAGCTGTTTTTT.